This T cell receptor (beta chain) was found in a study of T-cell reconstitution after alpha-beta-depleted transplantation in children. This clonotype was seen at least ten times. Trimming stripped 5 bases from V and 8 bases from J, with 21 bases between. Germline V gene lookup returns CDR1 LGHNA and CDR2 YSLEER. The CDR3 is 15 residues long. Unique molecular identifiers tagged the TCRbeta library. In TCRdb, the PCR reads were re-called with MiXCR into one record per CDR3 protein. This table holds some 240,000 distinct CDR3 sequences, 12% found once. The sequence was collected from a human donor who donated a stem cell graft to a child with acute lymphoblastic leukemia. This chain links TRBV4-3 with TRBJ1-1; D might be TRBD1 (5 bases). Specimen: PBMCs from the stem cell graft donor, collected from the stem cell graft. The CDR3 DNA follows: TGCGCCAGCAGCGTAGGGGCCGCGGTTCGGAGGGAAGCTTTCTTT. This gives the protein CASSVGAAVRREAFF.